This T cell receptor (beta chain) is drawn from a study of cytomegalovirus exposure and HLA in healthy donors. Notes on the study in general: Data from an earlier analysis indicated that most TCR beta V segments were productive either about 87% or about 30% of the time.

With 60 Vbeta and 13 Jbeta primers, the PCR was carried out. The table came from immunoSEQ multiplex PCR; TCRdb's copy has only in-frame clones and leaves some out. This sample's table reports about 170,000 clones. Losses at the gene ends were 4 bases for V and 3 bases for J; bases not matched to a gene: 3. Germline V gene data show CDR1 as LNHDA and CDR2 as SQIVND (reference sequence). The CDR3 length is 14 residues. Worth noting for this clone: As yet, its antigen is unknown.

Sequenced: PBMCs. This receptor was taken from a woman younger than 35 in good health and CMV-seropositive. The V gene is TRBV19, the J gene TRBJ1-2; 9 positions match TRBD1. DNA for the CDR3: TGTGCCAGTAGTACCACAGGGGGCCACTATGGCTACACCTTC. Its protein is CASSTTGGHYGYTF.